These 32 T cell receptor beta chains originate from one sample sequenced in a study of radiotherapy plus CTLA-4 blockade in lung cancer. Using immunoSEQ multiplex PCR, the repertoire was profiled, and TCRdb retains in-frame clones only, with some absent. The table shows over 80,000 clones, with around four fifths occurring only once. Here the sequenced sample was peripheral blood, taken from a patient treated with radiotherapy plus ipilimumab. These TCRs come from a human donor with non-small cell lung cancer who had stable disease on radiotherapy plus ipilimumab.

The V call is TRBV18, the J call TRBJ2-3; 12 bases match TRBD1. CDR3 size: 16 residues. The V gene end was trimmed by 3 bases and the J gene end by 7 bases; junction bases not matched to a gene: 8. Germline CDR1 reads KGHSH; CDR2 reads LQKENI. CDR3 sequence: CASSPFGTGGMNTQYF. CDR3 coding DNA: TGTGCCAGCTCACCCTTCGGGACAGGGGGCATGAATACGCAGTATTTT.

J is TRBJ1-1 and V is TRBV5-6; D is unclear. In germline, CDR1 is SGHDT, CDR2 YYEEEE. This CDR3 spans 14 amino acids. V was cut by 0 bases and J by 7 bases, with 13 bases left in between. This CDR3 reads CASSLGSRDNEAFF. The CDR3, as DNA: TGTGCCAGCAGCTTGGGGTCCCGAGACAATGAAGCTTTCTTT. Combining the CDR3 with reference TRBV5-6 and TRBJ1-1 gives the whole variable domain DAGVTQSPTHLIKTRGQQVTLRCSPKSGHDTVSWYQQALGQGPQFIFQYYEEEERQRGNFPDRFSGHQFPNYSSELNVNALLLGDSALYLCASSLGSRDNEAFFGQGTRLTVV.

The chain combines TRBV11-2 with TRBJ1-1; D gene ambiguous. Germline V gene data show CDR1 as SGHAT and CDR2 as FQNNGV. V was clipped by 1 base and J by 1 base, with 4 bases between them. This CDR3 spans 13 amino acids. CDR3 DNA: TGTGCCAGCAGCTTAGCGGCGAACACTGAAGCTTTCTTT. Protein product: CASSLAANTEAFF.

V and J are TRBV5-1 and TRBJ2-5; 13 bases fit TRBD2. J lost 5 bases, V lost 4 bases, and 5 bases had no gene match. Germline CDR1 is SGHRS and CDR2 is YFSETQ. The length of the CDR3 is 15 residues. This CDR3 reads CASSPGLAGVETQYF. CDR3 in DNA: TGCGCCAGCAGCCCAGGACTAGCGGGAGTTGAGACCCAGTACTTC.

The V call is TRBV7-6, the J call TRBJ1-1; 9 nucleotides align to TRBD1. This CDR3 is built from 15 residues. Per the germline V gene, CDR1 is SGHVS and CDR2 is FNYEAQ. Trimming removed 5 bases from V and 0 bases from J; junction bases left unmatched: 4. The CDR3 spells CASSLGQGLNTEAFF. The CDR3 region has the DNA TGTGCCAGCAGCCTCGGACAGGGGTTGAACACTGAAGCTTTCTTT.

The gene calls are TRBV4-1 and TRBJ2-1; no clear D gene. CDR3 length: 14 amino acids. From germline, CDR1 is MGHRA and CDR2 YSYEKL. The ends were cut back, 1 base at V and 7 bases at J, with 11 bases in the middle. CDR3 nucleotides: TGCGCCAGCAGCCAAGGACTGGTGTGGAATGAGCAGTTCTTC. Amino acid sequence: CASSQGLVWNEQFF.

This chain connects TRBV9 to TRBJ1-3, with a tentative D call TRBD1 (6 bases). The CDR3 extends over 15 amino acids. Trimming shortened V by 4 bases and J by 3 bases, and 14 bases separated the two germline ends. Germline V gene sequence: CDR1 SGDLS, CDR2 YYNGEE. Here the CDR3 DNA reads TGTGCCAGCAGCCCCGGGGGGCTTTATGGAAACACCATATATTTT. It codes for CASSPGGLYGNTIYF.

This chain joins TRBV6-1 and TRBJ1-1; D is unclear. Germline-derived CDR1 and CDR2 are MNHNS and SASEGT. The CDR3 spans 13 residues. V lost 2 bases and J lost 7, with 11 bases in between. DNA for the CDR3: TGTGCCAGCAGTGAAAATACTAAACTTGAAGCTTTCTTT. It yields the protein CASSENTKLEAFF.

This sequence joins TRBV4-2 and TRBJ1-1; D ambiguous. Germline assignment: CDR1 LGHNA and CDR2 YNFKEQ. This CDR3 has 16 amino acids. Trimming removed 0 bases at V and 5 bases at J, with 16 bases between. For the CDR3, the DNA is TGTGCCAGCAGCCAAGATCTAGGCCGGGAAGGTACTGAAGCTTTCTTT. Translating gives CASSQDLGREGTEAFF.

This chain joins TRBV5-1 and TRBJ2-3; 10 bases fit TRBD2. This CDR3 region has 18 residues. Germline V lookup: CDR1 SGHRS, CDR2 YFSETQ. J lost 3 bases, V lost 3 bases, and 13 bases had no gene match. The CDR3 spells CASSSGALAGGSTDTQYF. DNA for the CDR3: TGCGCCAGCAGCTCCGGCGCCTTAGCGGGGGGCTCAACAGATACGCAGTATTTT. Full variable domain (remainder filled in from reference TRBV5-1 and TRBJ2-3): KAGVTQTPRYLIKTRGQQVTLSCSPISGHRSVSWYQQTPGQGLQFLFEYFSETQRNKGNFPGRFSGRQFSNSRSEMNVSTLELGDSALYLCASSSGALAGGSTDTQYFGPGTRLTVL.

The J gene is TRBJ1-3, the V gene TRBV7-8; no clear D. There are 16 residues in the CDR3. Looked up from germline, CDR1 is SGHVS and CDR2 is FQNEAQ. V lost 1 base, J lost 0 bases, and 10 bases lay in between. In nucleotides, the CDR3 is TGTGCCAGCAGCTTAGTCTCTCGAGGCTCTGGAAACACCATATATTTT. It is translated as CASSLVSRGSGNTIYF. The full variable domain, its missing parts supplied by reference TRBV7-8 and TRBJ1-3, is GAGVSQSPRYKVAKRGQDVALRCDPISGHVSLFWYQQALGQGPEFLTYFQNEAQLDKSGLPSDRFFAERPEGSVSTLKIQRTQQEDSAVYLCASSLVSRGSGNTIYFGEGSWLTVV.

The chain recombines TRBV28 with TRBJ1-3; the D is unclear. Germline-derived CDR1 and CDR2 are MDHEN and SYDVKM. The V gene lost 7 bases and the J gene lost 0 bases, with 16 bases spanning the gap. The CDR3 extends over 16 amino acids. CDR3 residues: CASKFQAAFSGNTIYF. The CDR3 DNA reads TGTGCCAGCAAGTTTCAAGCGGCCTTCTCTGGAAACACCATATATTTT.

The chain is built from TRBV2 and TRBJ2-3, with D perhaps TRBD1 or TRBD2 (5 bases each). V lost 7 bases and J 4 bases, leaving 18 bases between the germline ends. Germline CDR1 and CDR2: SNHLY and FYNNEI. The CDR3 runs to 15 residues. As DNA, the CDR3 is TGTGCCAGCACCCTTGACGTGGGGGATTCAGATACGCAGTATTTT. It codes for CASTLDVGDSDTQYF.

This chain links TRBV7-9 with TRBJ2-5; TRBD1 aligns across 9 bases. This CDR3 region has 15 residues. V lost 5 bases and J lost 6; bases outside the gene matches: 10. Germline V lookup: CDR1 SEHNR, CDR2 FQNEAQ (reference sequence). The CDR3 is CASSPRGTGIKTQYF. CDR3 coding DNA: TGTGCCAGCAGCCCTAGGGGGACAGGGATAAAGACCCAGTACTTC.

V gene TRBV28 combines with J gene TRBJ2-7, with 10 bases fitting TRBD2. Losses at the gene ends were 8 bases for V and 0 bases for J; bases not matched to a gene: 7. From germline, CDR1 is MDHEN and CDR2 SYDVKM. The CDR3 has 15 residues. The CDR3 bases are TGTGCCAGCGGACCGAGCGGGAGGGCCTCCTACGAGCAGTACTTC. It encodes CASGPSGRASYEQYF.

The CDR3, as DNA: TGTGCCAGCAGCGGGACAGTCTACGAGCAGTACTTC. Protein product: CASSGTVYEQYF. The gene calls are TRBV2 and TRBJ2-7, with 7 positions matching TRBD1. Germline CDR1 reads SNHLY; CDR2 reads FYNNEI. The CDR3 runs 12 residues. With V trimmed by 6 bases and J by 3 bases, 2 bases remained unmatched.

This clone was found once. The genes are TRBV14 and TRBJ1-6; 9 bases are a match to TRBD1. J lost 7 bases, V lost 0 bases, and 4 bases had no gene match. Germline CDR1 SGHDN, CDR2 FVKESK. The CDR3 has 16 amino acids. The CDR3 loop reads CASSQDGGTGNSPLHF. The CDR3 DNA sequence: TGTGCCAGCAGCCAAGACGGCGGGACAGGGAATTCACCCCTCCACTTT.

The J gene is TRBJ1-1, the V gene TRBV13; D remains ambiguous. The CDR3 consists of 13 residues. With 2 bases removed from V and 1 base from J, the gap between germline ends came to 5 bases. Germline values: CDR1 PRHDT, CDR2 FYEKMQ (reference sequence). The CDR3 loop is CASSLKANTEAFF. The CDR3 DNA follows: TGTGCCAGCAGCTTAAAAGCGAACACTGAAGCTTTCTTT.

This chain connects TRBV28 to TRBJ2-2; tentative D call: TRBD1 (5 bases). V was pared by 4 bases and J by 2 bases, with 14 bases between. The CDR3 is 16 residues long. Germline lookup yields CDR1 MDHEN and CDR2 SYDVKM. The CDR3 DNA follows: TGTGCCAGCAGTTCCAGGGTCCCACGAAACACCGGGGAGCTGTTTTTT. Translation: CASSSRVPRNTGELFF.

The V call is TRBV7-3, the J call TRBJ1-3; 8 bases fit TRBD1. CDR1 SGHTA and CDR2 FQGTGA come from the germline V gene. This CDR3 has 15 residues. Germline trimming cut 4 bases from V and 3 bases from J; bases unmatched to any gene: 5. The CDR3 sequence: CASSSDRGGGNTIYF. The CDR3 DNA reads TGTGCCAGCAGCTCCGACAGGGGTGGTGGAAACACCATATATTTT.

This clone appeared a single time. V gene TRBV7-2 combines with J gene TRBJ2-7; the match to TRBD1 covers 7 bases. After removal of 1 base from V and 1 base from J, the junction contained 4 bases not matched to a gene. Germline assignment: CDR1 SGHTA and CDR2 FQGNSA. This CDR3 spans 15 amino acids. The CDR3 DNA reads TGTGCCAGCAGCTTAGGACAGGGACAGTCCTACGAGCAGTACTTC. Residues: CASSLGQGQSYEQYF.

This clone was counted a few times. The CDR3 reads CASSRDTRGGGYTF. The CDR3 region has the DNA TGTGCCAGCAGCAGGGACACCCGGGGAGGTGGCTACACCTTC. The genes are TRBV6-6 and TRBJ1-2, with D tentatively TRBD1 (6 bases). The V end was cut by 6 bases, the J end by 7 bases, with 18 bases between. There are 14 residues in the CDR3. In germline, CDR1 is MNHNY, CDR2 SVGAGI (reference sequence).

The CDR3: CASSLDSGSTGELFF. The CDR3 nucleotides read TGCGCCAGCAGCCTGGACAGCGGAAGCACCGGGGAGCTGTTTTTT. V gene TRBV5-1 combines with J gene TRBJ2-2; TRBD1 is a possible D gene (6 bases). This CDR3 region has 15 residues. The germline V and J ends were trimmed by 4 bases and 4 bases, with 14 bases remaining between them. The germline CDR1 and CDR2 sequences are SGHRS and YFSETQ.

This chain links TRBV9 with TRBJ2-3; maybe TRBD1 (7 bases). With 3 bases removed from V and 5 bases from J, the gap between germline ends came to 22 bases. CDR1 and CDR2 from the germline V gene are SGDLS and YYNGEE. The CDR3 length is 17 residues. CDR3 nucleotide sequence: TGTGCCAGCAGCGCTCCCCGACAGGGACGGAGGGGAGATACGCAGTATTTT. Its translation: CASSAPRQGRRGDTQYF.

The chain employs TRBV2 and TRBJ2-7; D remains unclear. The germline gives CDR1 SNHLY, CDR2 FYNNEI. V was pared by 5 bases and J by 0 bases, with 11 bases between. The CDR3 length is 14 residues. In DNA form, the CDR3 reads TGTGCCAGCAGTCCGACATCGTCCTCCTACGAGCAGTACTTC. It encodes CASSPTSSSYEQYF.

This chain connects TRBV28 to TRBJ2-5; D tentatively fits TRBD1 or TRBD2 (6 bases each). Germline V gene sequence: CDR1 MDHEN, CDR2 SYDVKM. Trimming removed 8 bases from V and 1 base from J, with 14 bases in between. There are 14 residues in the CDR3. Written as DNA, the CDR3 is TGTGCCAGCTCTCTAGGGGGGAGCCAAGAGACCCAGTACTTC. Translated, it gives CASSLGGSQETQYF. Based on the CDR3 plus reference TRBV28 and TRBJ2-5, the full variable domain is DVKVTQSSRYLVKRTGEKVFLECVQDMDHENMFWYRQDPGLGLRLIYFSYDVKMKEKGDIPEGYSVSREKKERFSLILESASTNQTSMYLCASSLGGSQETQYFGPGTRLLVL.

This chain uses TRBV7-3 with TRBJ2-7; 7 positions agree with TRBD2. Germline CDR1 is SGHTA and CDR2 is FQGTGA. This CDR3 is 14 amino acids long. V gave up 5 bases and J gave up 5 bases; unmatched junction bases: 9. The DNA for the CDR3 is TGTGCCAGCAGCCGTGGGGCGGGAGAAGACGAGCAGTACTTC. Translated: CASSRGAGEDEQYF.

Comment on this clone: Compared with germline, one end of the junction differs, possibly owing to a read error. The chain links TRBV5-1 to TRBJ2-2, with D maybe TRBD1 (6 bases). Germline V CDR1 and CDR2: SGHRS, YFSETQ. The CDR3 runs to 15 residues. DNA for the CDR3: TGCGCCAGCAGGTACGCTACAGGGAACGCCGGGGAGCTGTTTTTT. Its protein is CASRYATGNAGELFF. Variable domain in full (rest from reference TRBV5-1 and TRBJ2-2): KAGVTQTPRYLIKTRGQQVTLSCSPISGHRSVSWYQQTPGQGLQFLFEYFSETQRNKGNFPGRFSGRQFSNSRSEMNVSTLELGDSALYLCASRYATGNAGELFFGEGSRLTVL.

The chain joins TRBV19 to TRBJ2-5; D possibly corresponds to TRBD1 (6 bases). This CDR3 has 14 residues. Germline lookup yields CDR1 LNHDA and CDR2 SQIVND (reference sequence). V lost 7 bases and J 7 bases, leaving 19 bases between the germline ends. The CDR3 loop is CASTSVGGAGTQYF. CDR3 DNA: TGTGCCAGTACATCGGTTGGGGGCGCAGGGACCCAGTACTTC.

The chain couples TRBV5-1 to TRBJ2-7, with 13 bases matching TRBD2. With V trimmed by 4 bases and J by 0 bases, 4 bases remained unmatched. The CDR3 runs to 16 residues. The germline V gene has CDR1 SGHRS and CDR2 YFSETQ. CDR3: CASSKTSGGSSYEQYF. DNA of the CDR3: TGCGCCAGCAGCAAGACTAGCGGGGGGAGCTCCTACGAGCAGTACTTC.

V and J are TRBV5-1 and TRBJ1-2; D gene unclear. The CDR3 extends over 11 amino acids. Germline lookup yields CDR1 SGHRS and CDR2 YFSETQ. Trimming stripped 4 bases from V and 8 bases from J, with 9 bases between. Here the CDR3 DNA reads TGCGCCAGCAGCACAACACGAGGCTACACCTTC. It codes for CASSTTRGYTF.

The V gene is TRBV7-2, the J gene TRBJ2-2; TRBD2 matches at 8 bases. Per germline, CDR1 SGHTA and CDR2 FQGNSA. Germline trimming cut 3 bases from V and 0 bases from J; bases unmatched to any gene: 0. This CDR3 is 15 amino acids long. CDR3 loop: CASSFGGANTGELFF. DNA of the CDR3: TGTGCCAGCAGCTTCGGGGGGGCGAACACCGGGGAGCTGTTTTTT.